Described below is a single T cell receptor (beta chain) sequence and its context. There is no known antigen for this receptor. No clone much larger than this one lies a single base away; base qualities are absent. CD8 naive samples were obtained by positive selection for CCR7 among CD45RO-negative cells, yielding a CD45RA+CCR7+ population from which TemRA cells were excluded. The donors were healthy, HIV-negative adults with no recently reported acute infections or vaccinations. Only Caucasian adults living in Nashville, Tennessee, USA were represented among the donors. Blood was collected by leukapheresis, and PBMCs were isolated by Ficoll-Histopaque density gradient centrifugation and then cryopreserved in liquid nitrogen vapor phase. Purity and quantity of every magnetically sorted T cell population were checked by analytical flow cytometry. From each sorted fraction, genomic DNA was isolated and quantified by UV absorbance on a Nanodrop 2000c.

After removal of 0 bases from V and 3 bases from J, the junction retains 3 bases not matched to a gene. CDR1 WNHNN and CDR2 SYGVQD are derived from the germline V gene (reference sequence). Including cysteine and phenylalanine, the CDR3 has 15 amino acids. Kept here is only the CDR3 DNA, which spans 45 bases and is read in frame from base 1. The record originates from a study of shared clonotypes between healthy human individuals (dated by TCRdb to about 2020). General notes on the study: The cohort comprised a couple of women and three men aged 18 to 49 years. For each donor, CD4 naive and CD4 memory were each given three plates, CD8 naive was given two plates, and CD8 memory was given one plate. To estimate repertoire size and how much clonotypes are shared between individuals, the study performed deep sequencing of blood TCR repertoires from a handful of healthy adults. Different laboratories and diverse techniques were used to prepare libraries and sequence TCR repertoires, to increase sequencing depth and limit assay-specific biases. Between about 0.8 and 9 billion PBMCs per donor were obtained by leukapheresis. Here is what the overall study found, with its caveats: Incomplete sequencing was indicated by rarefaction of sorted-subset datasets, despite the large sequencing depth. Across a few donors, about 5.2% of naive CD4, approximately 4% of naive CD8, around 2.1% of memory CD4, and roughly 0.4% of memory CD8 clonotypes were shared. Naive subsets generally had larger estimated clonotype richness than memory subsets. Higher generation probabilities were observed for clonotypes shared by all four sorted-subset donors than for non-shared clonotypes. Because the study included only a small number of donors, the genetic and exposure-history diversity represented was limited. Based on pairwise subsampling, the degree of clonotype sharing among donors was expected to be affected by sequencing depth. Sampling was limited to blood, and TCR repertoires in tissue likely differ from TCR repertoires in blood.

Using the deep immunoSEQ assay, TCR CDR3 regions were amplified from genomic DNA by multiplex PCR. For each cell subset, the extracted genomic DNA was distributed evenly across all wells of several immunoSEQ 96-well plates, and each plate served as one replicate. For sorted subsets, approximately 210 ng of genomic DNA, equivalent to 25,000 to 35,000 T cell genomes, went into each replicate PCR. The purified libraries were quantified using a Qubit 3.0 fluorometer, sized with a Bioanalyzer 2100, and then quantified again using the KAPA Library Quantification kit. Each immunoSEQ 96-well plate was sequenced on its own single-read 150-cycle Illumina NextSeq 550 flow cell. On the authors' methods: Because the immunoSEQ output held only junctional sequences and lacked quality scores, the filtering could not match the filtering applied to full-length reads. To assign V/J genes and CDR3, sequences were annotated against IMGT germline references using PyIR, a Python wrapper for IgBLAST v1.9. Reads with weak V/J assignments (E-value above 1e-6), missing CDR3, stop codons, out-of-frame junctions, or ambiguous translated residues were removed. V3J clonotypes were defined by identical inferred V gene, J gene, and CDR3 amino acid sequence. Percentage overlap between repertoires was calculated by dividing the number of shared unique clonotypes by the size of the smaller repertoire. Richness of each repertoire was evaluated using RTK rarefaction, the Chao1 estimator, and Recon v2.1 estimates of unobserved clonotypes. Generation probabilities were computed with OLGA for all TCRbeta clonotypes obtained by the gDNA method from a few donors. TCRdb holds this immuneACCESS table with in-frame rearrangements only. Some clones are missing; in checked studies, unresolved V genes explain under half, and the rest has no known cause. The DNA was the basis for D and trimming; V, J and clone size are from that table. This sample holds around 600,000 clones; roughly 96% were observed only once. Clones ranked in the top ten supply over 0.095% of the sample.

Sequencing was performed on naive CD8+ T cells sorted from blood. Interpreted using the paper, the cell subset or site label stands for: CD45RA+CCR7+. This receptor was identified in a young woman in good health. The chain is encoded by TRBV10-1 joined to TRBJ2-7, with 9 junctional bases fitting TRBD1. The CDR3 sequence is CASSESEDRGYEQYF. The base sequence is TGCGCCAGCAGTGAGTCAGAGGACAGGGGCTACGAGCAGTACTTC.